This T cell receptor beta chain was observed in a study of beta chain features in type 1 diabetes. General study points: Healthy donors had naive, central memory and Treg TCRB repertoires that appeared less similar than those seen among patients. Type 1 diabetes patients had TCRB CDR3s that were shorter (moderately but significantly so) in all four CD4+ subsets.

As concerns this clone: Its antigen is undetermined.

The whole isolated RNA underwent reverse transcription, so sequencing captured expressed TCRB transcripts. The table came from immunoSEQ multiplex PCR; TCRdb's copy has only in-frame clones and leaves some out. There are about 740,000 clones in the sample; 13% occur only once, and about 0.02% lies in the top ten. The single heparinised draw taken from each donor contained about 110 mL of blood on average. Germline CDR1 SGHVS, CDR2 FNYEAQ. This CDR3 is 15 amino acids long. After removal of 5 bases from V and 1 base from J, the junction contained 6 bases not matched to a gene. The sequencing input was naive CD4+ T cells from blood. The source is a man in his late teens or twenties with type 1 diabetes. The V call is TRBV7-6, the J call TRBJ1-2; 8 positions agree with TRBD1. The CDR3 is CASSPEDRVNYGYTF. CDR3 bases: TGTGCCAGCAGCCCTGAGGACAGGGTTAACTATGGCTACACCTTC.